This T cell receptor beta chain was recovered during a study of T-cell memory formation after mild COVID-19. Concerning this clonotype itself: Its antigen is not identified.

General study points: SARS-CoV-2 specificity of second-wave clones peaking day 37 was unconfirmed. Clones contracting day 15 to 85 were balanced CD4/CD8; later expanders leaned CD4+. Some responding clones appeared in pre-infection memory, suggesting cross-reactive memory joined.

The CDR3 is made up of 11 amino acids. Trimming took 8 bases from V and 8 from J, leaving 10 bases between them. The germline V gene encodes CDR1 KGHDR and CDR2 SFDVKD. A 5'RACE reaction primed in the constant segment made cDNA libraries of TCR alpha and TCR beta, and these carried sample barcodes and UMIs. MiXCR, run by TCRdb on the 5' RACE reads, gives a single entry per CDR3 protein. This sample yields about half a million distinct CDR3 sequences, of which 15% to 20% are seen a single time; 9% to 15% belongs to the top ten. The TCR originated in an adult woman who had mild COVID-19 (a few samples of this study predate the infection). Cell type and time point are not known. This chain connects TRBV24-1 to TRBJ2-3, with D unresolved. The sequenced sample was PBMCs or a T cell subset sorted from them (not recorded which). CDR3 bases: TGTGCCACCAAGGGCGACGGTACGCAGTATTTT. This sequence encodes CATKGDGTQYF.